Listed below are T cell receptor beta chains from one sample, sequenced in a study of human T cells and chemical hapten exposure. TCRdb ran MiXCR on the RACE reads and lists one entry per CDR3 protein. This table has about 130,000 distinct CDR3 sequences, more than 7.5% appearing once. Sequencing input: whole blood. All receptors derive from a male donor in good health. Some clones in this sample may be carry-over from other donors' samples. Each CDR3 is given with its conserved first and last residue. The D gene is left open where the match is weak. Clone size appears in some rows only: once, few, many, or a class for an expanded clone.

-	TRBJ1-1	TRBV14	many	TGTGCCAGCAGCCAAGTTCGGGGCTGGAACACTGAAGCTTTCTTT	CASSQVRGWNTEAFF
TRBD1	TRBJ2-1	TRBV19	few	TGTGCCAGTAGTAAGTGGGGACAGGGGGCCAGCGGGCGTCCTTACAATGAGCAGTTCTTC	CASSKWGQGASGRPYNEQFF
TRBD2	TRBJ2-1	TRBV14	-	TGTGCCAGCAGCCCCCCACTAGCGGGAGGGCCGGATGAGCAGTTCTTC	CASSPPLAGGPDEQFF
-	TRBJ2-5	TRBV28	many	TGTGCCAGCAGTTTGCCCCCGGGACGGACCCAGTACTTC	CASSLPPGRTQYF
TRBD2	TRBJ2-1	TRBV6-2/TRBV6-3	many	TGTGCCAGCAGACGACTAGCGATCTACAATGAGCAGTTCTTC	CASRRLAIYNEQFF
TRBD2	TRBJ2-3	TRBV20-1	-	TGCAGTGCTGACCCTAGCGGGATGGTTACGCAGTATTTT	CSADPSGMVTQYF
TRBD1	TRBJ1-2	TRBV7-2	many	TGTGCCAGCAGCTTAGCAACAGGGGACTATGGCTACACCTTC	CASSLATGDYGYTF
-	TRBJ1-2	TRBV6-5	many	TGTGCCAGCAGTTGGGGAAGGGGTAGTGAGGGCTACACCTTC	CASSWGRGSEGYTF
-	TRBJ2-1	TRBV4-2	many	TGTGCCAGCAGCCATGACAGCGCGGGGGCTAGTATTGATGAGCAGTTCTTC	CASSHDSAGASIDEQFF
-	TRBJ1-1	TRBV7-9	-	TGTGCCAGCAGCAGAGAGAACACTGAAGCTTTCTTT	CASSRENTEAFF
TRBD1	TRBJ1-4	TRBV7-9	many	TGTGCCAGCAGCTTAGGCCGGGACAGATTTGCAACTAATGAAAAACTGTTTTTT	CASSLGRDRFATNEKLFF
-	TRBJ2-3	TRBV14	-	TGTGCCAGCAGCCACGAACCGGGACTCAGCACAGATACGCAGTATTTT	CASSHEPGLSTDTQYF
-	TRBJ1-2	TRBV29-1	many	TGCAGCGGTGAAAGAGGCTACACCTTC	CSGERGYTF
-	TRBJ1-3	TRBV2	few	TGTGCCAGCAAAGACTCTGGAAACACCATATATTTT	CASKDSGNTIYF
-	TRBJ1-2	TRBV20-1	many	TGCAGTGCTAGAGATCCCCAGGGCCTACTATATGGCTACACCTTC	CSARDPQGLLYGYTF
-	TRBJ2-5	TRBV2	-	TGTGCCAGCAGTGAAGTAGAGACCCAGTACTTC	CASSEVETQYF
TRBD1	TRBJ1-5	TRBV20-1	-	TGCAGTGCTAGCCCCGGGACAGGGGGCTGGAGCAATCAGCCCCAGCATTTT	CSASPGTGGWSNQPQHF
-	TRBJ2-3	TRBV6-5	many	TGTGCCAGCAGTGTAACGGGGGAGGCGGATACGCAGTATTTT	CASSVTGEADTQYF